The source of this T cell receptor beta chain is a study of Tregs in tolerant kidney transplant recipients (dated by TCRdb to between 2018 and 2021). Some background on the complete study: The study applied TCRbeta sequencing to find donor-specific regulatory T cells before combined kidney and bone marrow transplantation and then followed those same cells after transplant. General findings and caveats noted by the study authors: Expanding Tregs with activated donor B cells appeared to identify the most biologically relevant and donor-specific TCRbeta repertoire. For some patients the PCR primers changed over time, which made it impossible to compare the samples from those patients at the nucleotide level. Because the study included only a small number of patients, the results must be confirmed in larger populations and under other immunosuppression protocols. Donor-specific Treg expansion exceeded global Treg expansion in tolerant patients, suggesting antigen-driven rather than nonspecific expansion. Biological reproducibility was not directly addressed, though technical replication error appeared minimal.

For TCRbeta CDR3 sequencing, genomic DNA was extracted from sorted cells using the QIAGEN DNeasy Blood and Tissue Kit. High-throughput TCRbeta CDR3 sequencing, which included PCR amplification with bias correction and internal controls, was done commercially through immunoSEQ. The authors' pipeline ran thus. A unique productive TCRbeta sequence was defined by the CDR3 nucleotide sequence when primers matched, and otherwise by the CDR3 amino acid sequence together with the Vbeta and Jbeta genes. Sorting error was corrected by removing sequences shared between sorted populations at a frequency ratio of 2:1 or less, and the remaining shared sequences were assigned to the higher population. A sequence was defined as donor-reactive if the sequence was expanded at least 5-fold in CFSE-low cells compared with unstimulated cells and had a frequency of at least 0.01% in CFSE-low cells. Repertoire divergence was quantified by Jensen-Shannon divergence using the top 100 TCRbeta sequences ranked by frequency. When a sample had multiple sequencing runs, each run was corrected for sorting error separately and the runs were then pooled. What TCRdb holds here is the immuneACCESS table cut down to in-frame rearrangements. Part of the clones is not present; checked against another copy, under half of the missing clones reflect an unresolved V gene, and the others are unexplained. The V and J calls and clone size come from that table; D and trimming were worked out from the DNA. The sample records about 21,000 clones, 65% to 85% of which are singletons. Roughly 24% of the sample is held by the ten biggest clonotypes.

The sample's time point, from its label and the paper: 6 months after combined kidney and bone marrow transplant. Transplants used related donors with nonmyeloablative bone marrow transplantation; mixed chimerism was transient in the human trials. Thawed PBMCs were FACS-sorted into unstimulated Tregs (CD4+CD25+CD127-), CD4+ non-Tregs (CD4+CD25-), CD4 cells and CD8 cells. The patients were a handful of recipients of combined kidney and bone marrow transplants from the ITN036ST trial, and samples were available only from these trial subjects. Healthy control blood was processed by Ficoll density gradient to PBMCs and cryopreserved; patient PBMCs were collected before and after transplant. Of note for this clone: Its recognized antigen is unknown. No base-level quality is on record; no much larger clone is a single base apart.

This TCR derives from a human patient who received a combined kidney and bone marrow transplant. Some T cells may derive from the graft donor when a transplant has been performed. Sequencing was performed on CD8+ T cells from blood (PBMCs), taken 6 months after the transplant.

The CDR3 region has the sequence CASSLGLAGGYEQYF. The nucleotide sequence is TGTGCCAGCAGCTTAGGACTAGCGGGGGGCTACGAGCAGTACTTC. The rearranged segments are TRBV13 and TRBJ2-7; 12 middle bases align to TRBD2. Trimming takes 0 bases off V and 3 bases off J; junction bases not matched to a gene: 0. Spanning cysteine to phenylalanine, the CDR3 consists of 15 amino acids. Just the 45-base CDR3 DNA is kept, in frame starting at base 1. CDR1 PRHDT and CDR2 FYEKMQ were looked up in the germline V gene (reference sequence).